Listed here is a single TCR beta chain. Its antigen is not known. Profiling relied on immunoSEQ multiplex PCR, and the TCRdb table lists in-frame clones only, not all of them. Of tens of thousands of clones listed, roughly 89% are singletons. The source of the sample is a study of OX40 agonist ivuxolimab in advanced cancers. Overall study context: Prior anti-PD-1, anti-PD-L1 or anti-CTLA-4 therapy was allowed; 40% had some.

Findings and limits, study-wide: Dosing at 0.1 to 3.0 mg/kg was accompanied by clonal expansion of CD4+ and CD8+ blood T cells by week 6. Normalized expansion of T-cell clones was also low for some nonresponders. Partial responders at 0.1-3.0 mg/kg had among the lowest clonal expansion.

Germline CDR1 and CDR2: SQVTM and ANQGSEA. The CDR3 is 13 residues long. V lost 8 bases and J lost 5; bases outside the gene matches: 5. The sample in question was CD4+ or CD8+ T cells sorted from blood, obtained in a trial of the OX40 agonist ivuxolimab. The TCR originated in an adult with an advanced solid tumor such as melanoma, head and neck, liver or kidney cancer. The J gene is TRBJ1-6, the V gene TRBV29-1; 8 positions agree with TRBD1. The CDR3 DNA reads TGCAGCATCAAGACAGGGGATAATTCACCCCTCCACTTT. Protein product: CSIKTGDNSPLHF.